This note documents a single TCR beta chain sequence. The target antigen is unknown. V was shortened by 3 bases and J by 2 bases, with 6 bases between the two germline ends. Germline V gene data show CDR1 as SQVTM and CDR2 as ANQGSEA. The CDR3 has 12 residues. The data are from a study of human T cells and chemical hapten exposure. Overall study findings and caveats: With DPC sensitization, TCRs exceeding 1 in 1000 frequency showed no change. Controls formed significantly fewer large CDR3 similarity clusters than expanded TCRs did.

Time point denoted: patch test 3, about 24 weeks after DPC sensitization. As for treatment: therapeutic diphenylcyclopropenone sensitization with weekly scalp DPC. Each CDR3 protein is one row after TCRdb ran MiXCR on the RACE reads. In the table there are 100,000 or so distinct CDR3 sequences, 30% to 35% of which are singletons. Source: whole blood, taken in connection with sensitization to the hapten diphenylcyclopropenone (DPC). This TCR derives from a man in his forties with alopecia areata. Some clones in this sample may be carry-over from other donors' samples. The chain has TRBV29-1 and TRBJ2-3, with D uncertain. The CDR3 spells CSVDVATDTQYF. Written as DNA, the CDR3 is TGCAGCGTTGACGTGGCCACAGATACGCAGTATTTT.